This T cell receptor (beta chain) stems from a study of blood T cell repertoires in COVID-19. Study information: The analysed material was cDNA or gDNA that came from T cells, B-cell-depleted T cells, or PBMCs.

Original methodology: Estimation of nucleated cell counts relied on the amplification of reference gene primers. The table came from immunoSEQ multiplex PCR; TCRdb's copy has only in-frame clones and leaves some out. V, J and clone size were drawn from that table, and D and trimming were deduced from the DNA. The table has 90,000 to 100,000 clones, about 86% seen once. This clone occurred a few times. V lost 10 bases to trimming and J lost 4 bases, with 14 bases between them. CDR3 size: 13 residues. The origin of this receptor is a man aged 55-75 years with acute or convalescent COVID-19. This chain connects TRBV12-3 or TRBV12-4 to TRBJ1-5; D is perhaps TRBD1 (5 bases). Sequenced input: peripheral blood. The CDR3 coding sequence is TGTGCCACCTGCCGGCAGGGAAATCAGCCCCAGCATTTT. Its protein is CATCRQGNQPQHF.